Listed below are T cell receptor beta chains from one sample, sequenced in a study of T cell responses to AZD1222 COVID-19 vaccine. The assay was immunoSEQ multiplex PCR, and TCRdb's table has in-frame clones only and misses some. In the table there are about 78,000 clones, approximately 90% of which are singletons. The sequenced sample was peripheral blood, obtained 28 days after the second AZD1222 dose. The receptors shown here come from an adult who received the AZD1222 COVID-19 vaccine. The CDR3 runs from the conserved cysteine through the conserved F or W. The order of the fields is D gene, J gene, V gene, clone size, CDR3 DNA, CDR3 protein. A D gene is named only where the DNA matches it firmly. Rows give clone size only sometimes, using once, few, many, or a class for an expanded clone.

D: .; J: TRBJ2-3; V: TRBV5-1; size: few; DNA: TGCGCCAGCAGCTTGGATGTCCCTGGTACGCAGTATTTT; CDR3: CASSLDVPGTQYF
D: .; J: TRBJ1-6; V: TRBV9; size: .; DNA: TGTGCCAGCAGCGTAGCTGGGGATAATTCACCCCTCCACTTT; CDR3: CASSVAGDNSPLHF
D: .; J: TRBJ1-5; V: TRBV29-1; size: .; DNA: TGCAGCGCGCAGGGAAGCAATCAGCCCCAGCATTTT; CDR3: CSAQGSNQPQHF
D: .; J: TRBJ1-5; V: TRBV6-2/TRBV6-3; size: .; DNA: TGTGCCAGCAGTTACTGGGGGAGCAATCAGCCCCAGCATTTT; CDR3: CASSYWGSNQPQHF
D: .; J: TRBJ1-6; V: TRBV7-8; size: .; DNA: TGTGCCAGCAGCGAAGACAGGCGAAATTCACCCCTCCACTTT; CDR3: CASSEDRRNSPLHF
D: .; J: TRBJ1-2; V: TRBV18; size: .; DNA: TGTGCCAGCTCAGCGGACGGGGGTTCCTATGGCTACACCTTC; CDR3: CASSADGGSYGYTF
D: .; J: TRBJ2-7; V: TRBV4-2; size: .; DNA: TGTGCCAGCAGCCAAGACCGGGACTTTTACTACGAGCAGTACTTC; CDR3: CASSQDRDFYYEQYF
D: .; J: TRBJ2-7; V: TRBV7-3; size: .; DNA: TGTGCCAGCAGCTTAATTCCAGGCTACGAGCAGTACTTC; CDR3: CASSLIPGYEQYF
D: .; J: TRBJ1-1; V: TRBV5-1; size: .; DNA: TGCGCCAGCAGCCCCCGGGGTGGGGACACTGAAGCTTTCTTT; CDR3: CASSPRGGDTEAFF
D: TRBD1; J: TRBJ1-2; V: TRBV10-3; size: once; DNA: TGTGCCATCAGTGAAACAGGGGGTGATGGCTACACCTTC; CDR3: CAISETGGDGYTF
D: .; J: TRBJ1-3; V: TRBV6-5; size: .; DNA: TGTGCCAGCAGCTCGACAGGCGGGGGAGGAAACACCATATATTTT; CDR3: CASSSTGGGGNTIYF
D: TRBD1; J: TRBJ2-1; V: TRBV7-3; size: .; DNA: TGTGCCAGCAGCTTAACCTATGCAAGAGTCGGACAGGGCGTTCTGCGGAATGAGCAGTTCTTC; CDR3: CASSLTYARVGQGVLRNEQFF
D: .; J: TRBJ1-1; V: TRBV7-9; size: .; DNA: TGTGCCAGCAGGAGAGAGAACACTGAAGCTTTCTTT; CDR3: CASRRENTEAFF
D: TRBD1; J: TRBJ2-1; V: TRBV7-2; size: .; DNA: TGTGCCAGCAGCTGGGGACAGAACAATGAGCAGTTCTTC; CDR3: CASSWGQNNEQFF
D: .; J: TRBJ2-7; V: TRBV3-1/TRBV3-2; size: .; DNA: TGTGCCAGCAGCCAAATTGGCAACGAGCAGTACTTC; CDR3: CASSQIGNEQYF
D: .; J: TRBJ1-3; V: TRBV9; size: .; DNA: TGTGCCAGCAGCGTAGGTGGGGAAGGAAACACCATATATTTT; CDR3: CASSVGGEGNTIYF
D: TRBD1; J: TRBJ1-2; V: TRBV6-1; size: few; DNA: TGTGCCAGCAGTGTACAAATCAGTGGGACAGACCCCTATGGCTACACCTTC; CDR3: CASSVQISGTDPYGYTF
D: TRBD1; J: TRBJ1-4; V: TRBV5-6; size: .; DNA: TGTGCCAGCAGCTTGGTGGGGACAGGACCTAATGAAAAACTGTTTTTT; CDR3: CASSLVGTGPNEKLFF
D: .; J: TRBJ2-7; V: TRBV6-5; size: .; DNA: TGTGCCAGCAGTTTCAGGGATGGCTACGAGCAGTACTTC; CDR3: CASSFRDGYEQYF
D: TRBD1; J: TRBJ2-7; V: TRBV19; size: .; DNA: TGTGCCAGTAGCGGGGACAGTCCAGGGGGTGCAAGCTCCTACGAGCAGTACTTC; CDR3: CASSGDSPGGASSYEQYF
D: .; J: TRBJ2-3; V: TRBV11-3; size: .; DNA: TGTGCCAGCAGCGTACCGGACGCTACAGATACGCAGTATTTT; CDR3: CASSVPDATDTQYF
D: TRBD1; J: TRBJ1-3; V: TRBV30; size: .; DNA: TGTGCCTGCGACAGGGGAGTGGGAAACACCATATATTTT; CDR3: CACDRGVGNTIYF
D: TRBD2; J: TRBJ2-6; V: TRBV25-1; size: few; DNA: TGTGCCAGCAGTGAGGGGGGGACCCTAGGCGTCCTGACTTTC; CDR3: CASSEGGTLGVLTF
D: TRBD1; J: TRBJ2-5; V: TRBV7-9; size: .; DNA: TGTGCCAGCACCAACCCCCTGGACAGGGTCGGAGAGACCCAGTACTTC; CDR3: CASTNPLDRVGETQYF
D: .; J: TRBJ1-1; V: TRBV2; size: .; DNA: TGTGCCAGCAGTGAAGTGGCACAGGTGAACACTGAAGCTTTCTTT; CDR3: CASSEVAQVNTEAFF
D: .; J: TRBJ2-1; V: TRBV7-2; size: .; DNA: TGTGCCAGCAGCTCGCGACCGAACTCCTACAATGAGCAGTTCTTC; CDR3: CASSSRPNSYNEQFF
D: .; J: TRBJ1-1; V: TRBV9; size: .; DNA: TGTGCCAGCAGCGTGTCCACTTTGAACACTGAAGCTTTCTTT; CDR3: CASSVSTLNTEAFF
D: .; J: TRBJ1-2; V: TRBV7-3; size: .; DNA: TGTGCCAGCAGCTCAGGAGGAGGCTACACCTTC; CDR3: CASSSGGGYTF
D: .; J: TRBJ1-1; V: TRBV12-3/TRBV12-4; size: .; DNA: TGTGCCAGCAGTTTAACAGGGAGTACTGAAGCTTTCTTT; CDR3: CASSLTGSTEAFF
D: .; J: TRBJ2-5; V: TRBV19; size: .; DNA: TGTGCCAGTAGGCGGCGGTCCCAAGAGACCCAGTACTTC; CDR3: CASRRRSQETQYF
D: TRBD2; J: TRBJ2-3; V: TRBV4-1; size: .; DNA: TGCGCCAGCAGCCGCTCCCCCGCGGGAGAGGATACGCAGTATTTT; CDR3: CASSRSPAGEDTQYF